This TCR beta chain was sequenced for a study of T-cell reconstitution after alpha-beta-depleted transplantation in children. This clonotype has a handful of counts. Germline V gives CDR1 SEHNR, CDR2 FQNEAQ (reference sequence). The CDR3 has 15 amino acids. V lost 5 bases and J 5 bases, leaving 18 bases between the germline ends. TCRbeta library construction was performed incorporating unique molecular identifiers. TCRdb reprocessed the PCR reads with MiXCR, giving one entry per CDR3 protein. The data show about 610,000 distinct CDR3 sequences, approximately 10% seen once. V gene TRBV7-9 combines with J gene TRBJ1-1; no firm D call. The sequence was collected from a human donor who donated a stem cell graft to a child with acute myeloid leukemia. The specimen comprised PBMCs from the stem cell graft donor, sampled from the stem cell graft. DNA for the CDR3: TGTGCCAGCAGCCGAGCGACCTCTCGAGGGACTGAAGCTTTCTTT. It specifies CASSRATSRGTEAFF. The full variable domain, with the rest looked up from reference TRBV7-9 and TRBJ1-1, is DTGVSQNPRHKITKRGQNVTFRCDPISEHNRLYWYRQTLGQGPEFLTYFQNEAQLEKSRLLSDRFSAERPKGSFSTLEIQRTEQGDSAMYLCASSRATSRGTEAFFGQGTRLTVV.